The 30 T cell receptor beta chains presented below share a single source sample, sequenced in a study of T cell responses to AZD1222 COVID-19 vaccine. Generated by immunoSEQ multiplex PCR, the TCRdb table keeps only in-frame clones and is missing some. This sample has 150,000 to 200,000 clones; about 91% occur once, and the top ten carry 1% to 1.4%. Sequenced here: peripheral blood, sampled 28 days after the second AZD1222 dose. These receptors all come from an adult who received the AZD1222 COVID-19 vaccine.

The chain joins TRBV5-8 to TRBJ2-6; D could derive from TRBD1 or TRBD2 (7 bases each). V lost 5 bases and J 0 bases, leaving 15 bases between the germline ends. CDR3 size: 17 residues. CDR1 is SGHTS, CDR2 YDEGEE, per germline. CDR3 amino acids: CASRVDRDYSGANVLTF. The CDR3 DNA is TGTGCCAGCAGGGTAGACAGGGACTACTCTGGGGCCAACGTCCTGACTTTC.

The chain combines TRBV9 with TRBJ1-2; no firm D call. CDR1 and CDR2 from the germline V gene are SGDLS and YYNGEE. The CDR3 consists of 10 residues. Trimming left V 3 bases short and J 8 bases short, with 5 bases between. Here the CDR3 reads CASSGEGYTF. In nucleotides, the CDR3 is TGTGCCAGCAGCGGGGAAGGCTACACCTTC.

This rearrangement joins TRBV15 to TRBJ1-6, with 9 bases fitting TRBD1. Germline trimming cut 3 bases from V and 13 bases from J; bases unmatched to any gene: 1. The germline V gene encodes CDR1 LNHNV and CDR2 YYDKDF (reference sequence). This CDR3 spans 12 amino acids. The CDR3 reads CATSRDRGPLHF. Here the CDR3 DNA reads TGTGCCACCAGCAGGGACAGGGGCCCCCTCCACTTT.

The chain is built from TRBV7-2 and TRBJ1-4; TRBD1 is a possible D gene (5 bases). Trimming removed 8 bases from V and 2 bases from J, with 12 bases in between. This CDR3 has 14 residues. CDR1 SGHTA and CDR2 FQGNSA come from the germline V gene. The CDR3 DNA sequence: TGTGCCAGCGGCGCCGGGGGGACTAATGAAAAACTGTTTTTT. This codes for CASGAGGTNEKLFF.

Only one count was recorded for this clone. The DNA of the CDR3 is TGTGCCAGCAGTCCGCCGGGACAGTTCAATCAGCCCCAGCATTTT. It encodes CASSPPGQFNQPQHF. The chain uses TRBV6-5 and TRBJ1-5, with 7 bases identical to TRBD1. This CDR3 has 15 residues. J gave up 3 bases and V 5 bases, and 7 bases lay outside the gene matches. CDR1 and CDR2 (germline): MNHEY, SVGAGI.

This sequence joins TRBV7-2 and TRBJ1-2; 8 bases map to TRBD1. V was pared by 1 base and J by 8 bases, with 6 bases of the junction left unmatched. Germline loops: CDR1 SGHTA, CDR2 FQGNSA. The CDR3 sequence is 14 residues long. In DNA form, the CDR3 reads TGTGCCAGCAGCTTAGAAAGGACAGGGCAGGGCTACACCTTC. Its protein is CASSLERTGQGYTF.

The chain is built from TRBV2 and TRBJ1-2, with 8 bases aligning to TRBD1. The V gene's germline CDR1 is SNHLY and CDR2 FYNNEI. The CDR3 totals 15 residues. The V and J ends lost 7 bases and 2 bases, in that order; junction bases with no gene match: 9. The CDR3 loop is CASMEGQGNNYGYTF. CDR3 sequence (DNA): TGTGCCAGCATGGAAGGACAGGGCAACAACTATGGCTACACCTTC. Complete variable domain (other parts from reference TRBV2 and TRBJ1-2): EPEVTQTPSHQVTQMGQEVILRCVPISNHLYFYWYRQILGQKVEFLVSFYNNEISEKSEIFDDQFSVERPDGSNFTLKIRSTKLEDSAMYFCASMEGQGNNYGYTFGSGTRLTVV.

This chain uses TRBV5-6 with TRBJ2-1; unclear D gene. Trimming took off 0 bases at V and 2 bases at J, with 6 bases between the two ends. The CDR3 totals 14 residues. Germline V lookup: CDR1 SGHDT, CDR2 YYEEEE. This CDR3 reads CASSLGEPYNEQFF. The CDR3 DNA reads TGTGCCAGCAGCTTGGGAGAGCCCTACAATGAGCAGTTCTTC.

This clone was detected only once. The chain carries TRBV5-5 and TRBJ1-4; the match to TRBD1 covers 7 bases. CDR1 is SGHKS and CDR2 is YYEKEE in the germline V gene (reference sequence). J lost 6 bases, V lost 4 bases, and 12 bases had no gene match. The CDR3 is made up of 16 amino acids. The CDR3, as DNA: TGTGCCAGCAGCCCCTACCCCGGGACAGACTATGAAAAACTGTTTTTT. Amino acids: CASSPYPGTDYEKLFF.

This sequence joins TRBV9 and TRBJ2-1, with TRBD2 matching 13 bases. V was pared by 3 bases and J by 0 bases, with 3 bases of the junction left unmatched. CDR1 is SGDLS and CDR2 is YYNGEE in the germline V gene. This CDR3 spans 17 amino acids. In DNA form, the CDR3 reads TGTGCCAGCAGCGGGACTAGCGGGGGCCTCTCCTACAATGAGCAGTTCTTC. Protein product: CASSGTSGGLSYNEQFF.

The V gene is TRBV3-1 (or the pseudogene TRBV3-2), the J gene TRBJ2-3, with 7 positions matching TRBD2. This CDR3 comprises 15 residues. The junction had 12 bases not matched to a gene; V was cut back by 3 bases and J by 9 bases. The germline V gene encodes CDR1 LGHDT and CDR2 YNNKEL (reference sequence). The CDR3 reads CASSQFAGELGTQYF. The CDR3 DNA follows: TGTGCCAGCAGCCAGTTTGCGGGGGAATTGGGGACGCAGTATTTT.

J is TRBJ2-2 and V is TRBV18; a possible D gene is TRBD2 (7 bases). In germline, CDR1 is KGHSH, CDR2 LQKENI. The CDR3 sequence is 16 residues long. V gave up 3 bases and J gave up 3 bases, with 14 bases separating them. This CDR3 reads CASSPGRGPDTGELFF. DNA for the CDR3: TGTGCCAGCTCACCGGGGCGGGGGCCAGACACCGGGGAGCTGTTTTTT.

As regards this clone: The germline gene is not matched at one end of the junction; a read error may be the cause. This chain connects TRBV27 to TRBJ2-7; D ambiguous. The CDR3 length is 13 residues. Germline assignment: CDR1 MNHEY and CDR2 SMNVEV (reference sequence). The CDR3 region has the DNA TGTGCCAGCAGCTTATGGGGTGCCTACGAGCAGTACTTC. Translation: CASSLWGAYEQYF.

The CDR3 DNA reads TGTGCCAGCAGCCAATGGGGGGGGAATACAGATACGCAGTATTTT. It yields the protein CASSQWGGNTDTQYF. The chain uses TRBV6-5 and TRBJ2-3; TRBD2 matches at 7 bases. V lost 6 bases to trimming and J lost 3 bases; unmatched junction nucleotides: 9. Germline V CDR1 and CDR2: MNHEY, SVGAGI. The CDR3 length is 15 residues.

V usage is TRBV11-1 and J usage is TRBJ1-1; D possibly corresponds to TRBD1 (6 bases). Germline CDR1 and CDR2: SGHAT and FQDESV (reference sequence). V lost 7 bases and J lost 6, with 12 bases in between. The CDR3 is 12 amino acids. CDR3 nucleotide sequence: TGTGCCAGCAAGGGGGGTGTCGCTGAAGCTTTCTTT. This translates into CASKGGVAEAFF.

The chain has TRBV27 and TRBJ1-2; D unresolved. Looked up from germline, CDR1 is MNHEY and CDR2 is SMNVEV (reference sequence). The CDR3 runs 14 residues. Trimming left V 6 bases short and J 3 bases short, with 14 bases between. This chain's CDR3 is CASRSPGNDYGYTF. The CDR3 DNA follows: TGTGCCAGCAGGTCCCCCGGGAACGACTATGGCTACACCTTC.

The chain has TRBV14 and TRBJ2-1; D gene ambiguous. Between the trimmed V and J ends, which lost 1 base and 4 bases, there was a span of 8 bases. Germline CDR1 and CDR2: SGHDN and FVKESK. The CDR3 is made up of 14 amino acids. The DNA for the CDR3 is TGTGCCAGCAGCCAAGTAATCGATTACAATGAGCAGTTCTTC. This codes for CASSQVIDYNEQFF.

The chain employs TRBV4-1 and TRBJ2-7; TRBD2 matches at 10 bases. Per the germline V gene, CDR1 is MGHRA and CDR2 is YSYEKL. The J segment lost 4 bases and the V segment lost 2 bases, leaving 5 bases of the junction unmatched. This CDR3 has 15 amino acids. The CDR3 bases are TGCGCCAGCAGCCAACTAGCGGGGGACCTTTACGAGCAGTACTTC. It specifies CASSQLAGDLYEQYF.

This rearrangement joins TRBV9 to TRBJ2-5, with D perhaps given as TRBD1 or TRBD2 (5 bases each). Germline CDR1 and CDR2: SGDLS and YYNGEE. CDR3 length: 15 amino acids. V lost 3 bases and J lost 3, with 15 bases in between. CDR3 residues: CASSATGTRKETQYF. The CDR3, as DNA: TGTGCCAGCAGCGCAACCGGGACCCGTAAAGAGACCCAGTACTTC.

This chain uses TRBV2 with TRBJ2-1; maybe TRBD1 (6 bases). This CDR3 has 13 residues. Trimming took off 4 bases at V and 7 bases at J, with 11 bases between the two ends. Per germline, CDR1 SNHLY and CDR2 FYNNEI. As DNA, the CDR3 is TGTGCCAGCAGTGGCCCAGGGGCTAATGAGCAGTTCTTC. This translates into CASSGPGANEQFF.

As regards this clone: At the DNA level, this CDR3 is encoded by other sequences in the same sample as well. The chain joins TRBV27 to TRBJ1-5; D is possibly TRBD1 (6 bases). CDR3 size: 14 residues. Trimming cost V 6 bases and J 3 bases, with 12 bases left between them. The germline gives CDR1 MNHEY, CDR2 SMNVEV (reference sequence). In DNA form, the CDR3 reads TGTGCCAGCAGCCAACAGGGCCTCAATCAGCCCCAGCATTTT. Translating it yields CASSQQGLNQPQHF.

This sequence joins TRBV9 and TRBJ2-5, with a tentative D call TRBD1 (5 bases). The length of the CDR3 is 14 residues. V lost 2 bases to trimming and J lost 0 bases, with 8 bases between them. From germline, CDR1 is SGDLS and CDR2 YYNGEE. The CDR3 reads CASSVRQYQETQYF. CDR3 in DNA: TGTGCCAGCAGCGTTCGACAGTACCAAGAGACCCAGTACTTC.

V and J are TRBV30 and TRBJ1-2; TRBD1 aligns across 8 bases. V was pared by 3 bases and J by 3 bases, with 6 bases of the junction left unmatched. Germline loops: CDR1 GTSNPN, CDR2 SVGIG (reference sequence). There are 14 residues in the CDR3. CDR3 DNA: TGTGCCTGGAGGGGCAGGGGGCGCGACTATGGCTACACCTTC. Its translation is CAWRGRGRDYGYTF.

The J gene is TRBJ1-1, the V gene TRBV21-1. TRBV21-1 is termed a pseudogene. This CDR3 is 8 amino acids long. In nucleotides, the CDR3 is TGTGCCAGCAGCCCCGCTTTCTTT. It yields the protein CASSPAFF.

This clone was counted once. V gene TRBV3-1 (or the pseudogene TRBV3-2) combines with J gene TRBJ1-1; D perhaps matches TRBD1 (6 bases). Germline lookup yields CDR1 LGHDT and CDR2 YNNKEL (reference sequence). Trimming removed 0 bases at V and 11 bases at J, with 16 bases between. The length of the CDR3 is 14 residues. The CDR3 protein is CASSQDWDNRRAFF. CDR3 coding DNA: TGTGCCAGCAGCCAAGATTGGGACAATAGGAGGGCTTTCTTT.

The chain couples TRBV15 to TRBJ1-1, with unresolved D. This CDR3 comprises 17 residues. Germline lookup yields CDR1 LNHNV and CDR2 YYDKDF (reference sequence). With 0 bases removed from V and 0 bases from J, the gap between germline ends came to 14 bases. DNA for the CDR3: TGTGCCACCAGCAGAGAAGGGTCGGCAGGAATGAACACTGAAGCTTTCTTT. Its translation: CATSREGSAGMNTEAFF.

CDR3 nucleotide sequence: TGTGCCAGCAGCTTGGGACTAGCGGTAGAGACCCAGTACTTC. Translated: CASSLGLAVETQYF. The chain links TRBV7-8 to TRBJ2-5; 11 bases are shared with TRBD2. V was clipped by 3 bases and J by 4 bases; unmatched bases: 1. The CDR3 loop spans 14 amino acids. Per germline, CDR1 SGHVS and CDR2 FQNEAQ.

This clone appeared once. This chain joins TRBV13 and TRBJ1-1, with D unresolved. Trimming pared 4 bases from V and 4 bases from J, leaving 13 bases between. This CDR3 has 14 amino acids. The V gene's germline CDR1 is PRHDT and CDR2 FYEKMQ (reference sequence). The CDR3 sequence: CASSSITSSTEAFF. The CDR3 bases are TGTGCCAGCAGCTCAATTACCTCCAGCACTGAAGCTTTCTTT.

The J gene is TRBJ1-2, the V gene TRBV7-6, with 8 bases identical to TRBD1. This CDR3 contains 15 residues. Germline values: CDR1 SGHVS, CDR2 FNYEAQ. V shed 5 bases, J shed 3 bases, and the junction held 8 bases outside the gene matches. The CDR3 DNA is TGTGCCAGCAGCCCGGGGCAGGGGGCTTACTATGGCTACACCTTC. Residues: CASSPGQGAYYGYTF.

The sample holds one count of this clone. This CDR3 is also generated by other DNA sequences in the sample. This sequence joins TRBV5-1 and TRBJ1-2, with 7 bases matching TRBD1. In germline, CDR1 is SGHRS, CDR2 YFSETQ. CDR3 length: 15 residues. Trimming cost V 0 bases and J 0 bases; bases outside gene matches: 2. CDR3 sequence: CASSLARGANYGYTF. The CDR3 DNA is TGCGCCAGCAGCTTGGCCAGGGGGGCTAACTATGGCTACACCTTC.